This TCR beta chain comes out of a study of shared clonotypes between healthy human individuals. Study in general: The donor pool was made up of two women and a few men aged 18 to 49. Broader study findings: Across a handful of donors, naive CD4 shared 5% to 6%, naive CD8 under 4%, memory CD4 approximately 2.5%, memory CD8 0.4% to 0.5%.

Deep-level assay runs were performed. In the sorted-subset replicate PCRs, approximately 200 ng DNA, roughly 30,000 T cell genomes, was used. Produced via immunoSEQ multiplex PCR; TCRdb's table is partial and in-frame only. The sample has 1.5 million to 1.9 million clones, about 98% seen once. V dropped 0 bases and J dropped 2 bases, with 12 bases sitting between them. This CDR3 spans 15 amino acids. The germline gives CDR1 GTSNPN, CDR2 SVGIG (reference sequence). A remark on this clone: Its cognate antigen is unknown.

The sequence derives from a man under 40 in good health. Sequenced sample: naive CD4+ T cells sorted from blood. Described subset: CD45RA+ positively selected. The chain employs TRBV30 and TRBJ2-3; D possibly corresponds to TRBD2 (5 bases). The CDR3 loop is CAWSVSGTSTDTQYF. DNA for the CDR3: TGTGCCTGGAGTGTCAGCGGAACTTCCACAGATACGCAGTATTTT.